This T cell receptor beta chain was obtained from a study of blood T cell repertoires in COVID-19. Study summary: COVID-19 samples collected from the United States, Italy and Spain covered acute and convalescent phases. From T cells, B-cell-depleted T cells, or PBMCs came the material, which was cDNA or gDNA.

This CDR3 comprises 15 residues. The J segment lost 8 bases and the V segment lost 3 bases, leaving 7 bases of the junction unmatched. Germline assignment: CDR1 SGHNT and CDR2 YENEEA. The method was immunoSEQ multiplex PCR; TCRdb's version includes in-frame clones alone and lacks a portion of them. Among tens of thousands of clones listed, about nine tenths were seen once. The specimen sequenced was peripheral blood. The clonotype comes from a human donor with active COVID-19. The donor label of this sample is uncertain. V and J are TRBV11-3 and TRBJ2-1, with 10 bases aligning to TRBD2. In DNA form, the CDR3 reads TGTGCCAGCAGCTTCTCGACTAGCGGGCTGTATGAGCAGTTCTTC. Translation gives CASSFSTSGLYEQFF.